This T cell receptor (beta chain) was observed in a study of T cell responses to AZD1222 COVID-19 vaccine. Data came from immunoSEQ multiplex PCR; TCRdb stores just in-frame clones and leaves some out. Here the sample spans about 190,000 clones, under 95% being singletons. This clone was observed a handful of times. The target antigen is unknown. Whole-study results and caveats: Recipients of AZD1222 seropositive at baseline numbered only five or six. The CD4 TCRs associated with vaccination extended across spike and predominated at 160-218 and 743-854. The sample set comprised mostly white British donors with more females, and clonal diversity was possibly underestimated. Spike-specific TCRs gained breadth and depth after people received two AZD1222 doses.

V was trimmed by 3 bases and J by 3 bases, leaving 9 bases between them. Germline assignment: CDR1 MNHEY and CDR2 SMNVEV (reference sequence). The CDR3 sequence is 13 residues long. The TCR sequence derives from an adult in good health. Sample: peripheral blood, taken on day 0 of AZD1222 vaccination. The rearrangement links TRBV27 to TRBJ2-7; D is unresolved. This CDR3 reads CASSFSRFYEQYF. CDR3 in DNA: TGTGCCAGCAGTTTTAGCCGGTTCTACGAGCAGTACTTC.